The source of this TCR beta chain is a study of cytomegalovirus exposure and HLA in healthy donors. The PCR used 60 Vbeta and 13 Jbeta primers. Profiling relied on immunoSEQ multiplex PCR, and the TCRdb table lists in-frame clones only, not all of them. The sample yields 75,000 to 90,000 clones, around 78% seen once. This CDR3 contains 14 residues. The V segment lost 8 bases and the J segment 3 bases; nucleotides outside the gene matches: 8. The germline V gene has CDR1 SNHLY and CDR2 FYNNEI. This chain links TRBV2 with TRBJ2-3; 7 bases are a match to TRBD2. The specimen sequenced was PBMCs. The clonotype originates from a male donor in good health and CMV-seropositive. CDR3 sequence reads: CASQSGMETDTQYF. CDR3 DNA: TGTGCCAGCCAGAGCGGGATGGAGACAGATACGCAGTATTTT.